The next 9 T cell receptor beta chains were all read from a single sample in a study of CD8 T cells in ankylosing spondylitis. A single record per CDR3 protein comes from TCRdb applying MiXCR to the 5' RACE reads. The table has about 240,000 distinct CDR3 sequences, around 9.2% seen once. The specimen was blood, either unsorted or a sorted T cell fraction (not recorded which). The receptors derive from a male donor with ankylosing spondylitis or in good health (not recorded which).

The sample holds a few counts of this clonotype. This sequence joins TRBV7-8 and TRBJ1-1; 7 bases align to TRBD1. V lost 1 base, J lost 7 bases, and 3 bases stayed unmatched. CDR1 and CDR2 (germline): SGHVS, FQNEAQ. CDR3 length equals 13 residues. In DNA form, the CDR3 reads TGTGCCAGCAGCTTAGGGACAGGCTATGAAGCTTTCTTT. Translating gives CASSLGTGYEAFF. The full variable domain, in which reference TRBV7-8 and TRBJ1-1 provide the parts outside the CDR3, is GAGVSQSPRYKVAKRGQDVALRCDPISGHVSLFWYQQALGQGPEFLTYFQNEAQLDKSGLPSDRFFAERPEGSVSTLKIQRTQQEDSAVYLCASSLGTGYEAFFGQGTRLTVV.

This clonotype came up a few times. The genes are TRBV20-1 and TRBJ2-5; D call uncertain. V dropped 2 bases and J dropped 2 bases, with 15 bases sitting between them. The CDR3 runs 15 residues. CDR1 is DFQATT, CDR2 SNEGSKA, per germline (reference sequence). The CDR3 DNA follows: TGCAGTGCTAGACCCGGTGCGGCCGGACAAGAGACCCAGTACTTC. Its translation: CSARPGAAGQETQYF.

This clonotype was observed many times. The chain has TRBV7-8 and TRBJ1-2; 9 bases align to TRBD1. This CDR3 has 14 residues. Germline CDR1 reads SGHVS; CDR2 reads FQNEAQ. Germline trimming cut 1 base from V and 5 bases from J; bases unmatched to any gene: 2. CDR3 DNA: TGTGCCAGCAGCTTAGGGGACAGGGTGTATGGCTACACCTTC. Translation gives CASSLGDRVYGYTF.

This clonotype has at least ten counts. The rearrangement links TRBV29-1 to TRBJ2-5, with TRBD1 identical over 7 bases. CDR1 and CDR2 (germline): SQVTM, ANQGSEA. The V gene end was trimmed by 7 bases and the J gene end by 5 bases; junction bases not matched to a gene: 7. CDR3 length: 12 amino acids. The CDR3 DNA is TGCAGCGAGGCCACAGGGGAGGAGACCCAGTACTTC. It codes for CSEATGEETQYF.

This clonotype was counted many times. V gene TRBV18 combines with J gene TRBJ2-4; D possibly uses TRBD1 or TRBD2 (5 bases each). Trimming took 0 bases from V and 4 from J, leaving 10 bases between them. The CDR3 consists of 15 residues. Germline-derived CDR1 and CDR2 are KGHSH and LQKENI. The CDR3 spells CASSPPGEGKNIQYF. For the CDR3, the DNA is TGTGCCAGCTCACCACCGGGTGAGGGGAAAAACATTCAGTACTTC.

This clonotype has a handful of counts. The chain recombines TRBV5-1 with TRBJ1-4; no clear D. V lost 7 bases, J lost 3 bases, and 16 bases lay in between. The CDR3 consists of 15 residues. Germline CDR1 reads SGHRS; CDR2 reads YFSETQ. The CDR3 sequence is CASGMSGGSNEKLFF. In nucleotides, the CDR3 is TGCGCCAGCGGCATGTCAGGCGGGTCTAATGAAAAACTGTTTTTT. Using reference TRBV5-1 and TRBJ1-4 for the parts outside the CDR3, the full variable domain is KAGVTQTPRYLIKTRGQQVTLSCSPISGHRSVSWYQQTPGQGLQFLFEYFSETQRNKGNFPGRFSGRQFSNSRSEMNVSTLELGDSALYLCASGMSGGSNEKLFFGSGTQLSVL.

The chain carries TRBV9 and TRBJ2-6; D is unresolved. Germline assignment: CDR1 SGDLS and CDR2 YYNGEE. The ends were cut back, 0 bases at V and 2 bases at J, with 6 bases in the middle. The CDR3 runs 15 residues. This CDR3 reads CASSVGQTGANVLTF. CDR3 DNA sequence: TGTGCCAGCAGCGTAGGCCAGACTGGGGCCAACGTCCTGACTTTC.

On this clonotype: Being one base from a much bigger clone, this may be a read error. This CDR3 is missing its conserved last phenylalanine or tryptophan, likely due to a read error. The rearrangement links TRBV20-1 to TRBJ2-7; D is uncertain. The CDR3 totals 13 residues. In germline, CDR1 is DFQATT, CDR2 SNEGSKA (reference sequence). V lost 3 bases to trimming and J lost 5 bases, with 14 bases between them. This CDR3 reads CSASGHLGHEQYL. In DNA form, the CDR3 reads TGCAGTGCTAGTGGCCATCTAGGGCACGAGCAGTACCTC.

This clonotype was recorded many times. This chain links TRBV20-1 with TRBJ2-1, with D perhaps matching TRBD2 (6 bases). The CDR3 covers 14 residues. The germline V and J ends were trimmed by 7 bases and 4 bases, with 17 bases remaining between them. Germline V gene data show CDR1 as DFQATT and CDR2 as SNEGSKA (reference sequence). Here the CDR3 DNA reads TGCAGTGTCGGGACTTCCGACAAGTACAATGAGCAGTTCTTC. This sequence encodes CSVGTSDKYNEQFF.